This record concerns one T cell receptor (beta chain) sequence. What it binds is unknown. The data originate from a study of persistence of HIV-infected CD4 T cells. The immunoSEQ assay was version 4, run in survey mode. The repertoire was sequenced with immunoSEQ multiplex PCR; TCRdb's copy has only in-frame clones and lacks some. The table lists roughly 35,000 clones, 65% to 85% of them singletons, with roughly 1.5% in the top ten. Cells were stimulated with CMV-infected fibroblast lysates at 10 ug/mL. Memory cells lacking CD40L and CD69 with high CD45RO were sorted. The specimen comprised CD4+ T cells sorted from PBMCs after roughly 17-hour stimulation, sampled from a patient who received antiretroviral therapy. This receptor was taken from an adult man with HIV who was CMV-seropositive.

The CDR3, as DNA: TGTGCCAGCAGCCCCACCGCCTGGGGAGAGACTCTCACAGATACGCAGTATTTT. It translates to CASSPTAWGETLTDTQYF. The J gene is TRBJ2-3, the V gene TRBV5-5, with a possible D match to TRBD2 (5 bases). Germline V gene lookup returns CDR1 SGHKS and CDR2 YYEKEE (reference sequence). The CDR3 runs 18 residues. Trimming removed 4 bases at V and 2 bases at J, with 23 bases between.